These 12 T cell receptor beta chains came from one sample sequenced in a study of cytomegalovirus exposure and HLA in healthy donors. The study ran its PCR with 60 Vbeta and 13 Jbeta primers. Assay used: immunoSEQ multiplex PCR; TCRdb lists only in-frame clones, some missing. The sample contains about 120,000 clones, around four fifths of which appear only once. Sequencing was performed on PBMCs. These receptors originate from a woman in her thirties or forties in good health and CMV-seropositive.

The DNA for the CDR3 is TGCGCCAGCAGCTTGGGGACTAGCGGACGATACAATGAGCAGTTCTTC. It codes for CASSLGTSGRYNEQFF. The chain has TRBV5-1 and TRBJ2-1, with 10 bases fitting TRBD2. The CDR3 is made up of 16 amino acids. Trimming cost V 0 bases and J 4 bases; bases outside gene matches: 4. Germline V gives CDR1 SGHRS, CDR2 YFSETQ.

The chain employs TRBV7-2 and TRBJ1-1; unclear D gene. CDR3 size: 16 residues. V was shortened by 0 bases and J by 1 base, with 12 bases between the two germline ends. Per germline, CDR1 SGHTA and CDR2 FQGNSA. CDR3 in DNA: TGTGCCAGCAGCTTAGCGGCAGTAAAAACGAACACTGAAGCTTTCTTT. Its translation is CASSLAAVKTNTEAFF.

This clone is a singleton in its sample. The chain couples TRBV6-5 to TRBJ1-5; D is uncertain. V lost 2 bases, J lost 0 bases, and 5 bases lay in between. The germline gives CDR1 MNHEY, CDR2 SVGAGI. This CDR3 has 14 residues. CDR3 loop: CASSYGHSNQPQHF. Written as DNA, the CDR3 is TGTGCCAGCAGTTACGGCCATAGCAATCAGCCCCAGCATTTT.

CDR3 protein: CASSMLAGEQYF. In nucleotides, the CDR3 is TGTGCCAGCAGTATGCTAGCAGGCGAGCAGTACTTC. This rearrangement joins TRBV6-6 to TRBJ2-7; tentative D call: TRBD2 (5 bases). The CDR3 runs 12 residues. V was cut by 5 bases and J by 6 bases, with 11 bases left in between. The germline CDR1 and CDR2 sequences are MNHNY and SVGAGI (reference sequence).

The chain uses TRBV30 and TRBJ1-1, with TRBD1 identical over 10 bases. The germline CDR1 and CDR2 sequences are GTSNPN and SVGIG (reference sequence). CDR3 length: 13 amino acids. V shed 5 bases, J shed 1 base, and the junction held 1 base outside the gene matches. The CDR3 nucleotides are TGTGCCTGGGACAGGGGGCCGAACACTGAAGCTTTCTTT. Protein: CAWDRGPNTEAFF.

V is TRBV2 and J is TRBJ1-1; no reliable D call. The V gene's germline CDR1 is SNHLY and CDR2 FYNNEI. Trimming took 7 bases from V and 1 from J, leaving 7 bases between them. The length of the CDR3 is 12 residues. The CDR3 reads CASKQQNTEAFF. For the CDR3, the DNA is TGTGCCAGCAAACAGCAGAACACTGAAGCTTTCTTT.

The V call is TRBV7-6, the J call TRBJ1-5; D is possibly TRBD1 (6 bases). The CDR3 spans 14 residues. Germline V CDR1 and CDR2: SGHVS, FNYEAQ. The germline V and J ends were trimmed by 5 bases and 4 bases, with 12 bases remaining between them. The CDR3 coding sequence is TGTGCCAGCAGCGCGGGGGGGCCGAATCAGCCCCAGCATTTT. Translating it yields CASSAGGPNQPQHF.

The rearrangement links TRBV27 to TRBJ2-7; a weak D match, TRBD1 (6 bases). V lost 6 bases to trimming and J lost 4 bases, with 19 bases between them. CDR1 is MNHEY and CDR2 is SMNVEV in the germline V gene (reference sequence). This CDR3 comprises 15 residues. DNA for the CDR3: TGTGCCAGCAGACAAACTAGGGGGACGGCTTACGAGCAGTACTTC. Translating it yields CASRQTRGTAYEQYF.

The gene calls are TRBV7-2 and TRBJ1-3; possible D gene TRBD1, 5 bases. Germline assignment: CDR1 SGHTA and CDR2 FQGNSA. V lost 1 base and J lost 0, with 13 bases in between. CDR3 length equals 17 residues. CDR3 sequence reads: CASSLGQGSPSGNTIYF. The CDR3 DNA sequence: TGTGCCAGCAGCTTAGGGCAGGGATCACCCTCTGGAAACACCATATATTTT.

The chain couples TRBV30 to TRBJ1-1; 7 nucleotides match TRBD1. CDR1 and CDR2 from the germline V gene are GTSNPN and SVGIG (reference sequence). V lost 2 bases and J lost 7; bases outside the gene matches: 1. This CDR3 spans 11 amino acids. The CDR3: CAWSRTGEAFF. In nucleotides, the CDR3 is TGTGCCTGGAGTCGGACAGGTGAAGCTTTCTTT.

The chain carries TRBV6-5 and TRBJ1-1; D gene uncertain. Germline V gives CDR1 MNHEY, CDR2 SVGAGI. This CDR3 is 14 amino acids long. V lost 0 bases, J lost 4 bases, and 9 bases lay in between. The CDR3 DNA reads as TGTGCCAGCAGTTACTCGTTTAGCGGCACTGAAGCTTTCTTT. It specifies CASSYSFSGTEAFF.

A few counts support this clone. The germline gene is not matched at one end of the junction; a read error may be the cause. V gene TRBV2 combines with J gene TRBJ2-1; no clear D. CDR1 is SNHLY, CDR2 FYNNEI, per germline. CDR3 length: 16 residues. The CDR3 reads CASREGRLSSYNEQFF. CDR3 nucleotide sequence: TGTGCCAGCAGAGAAGGGCGGCTAAGCTCCTACAATGAGCAGTTCTTC.